These 6 T cell receptor beta chains were all obtained from the same sample, sequenced in a study of blood T cell repertoires in COVID-19 (dated by TCRdb to 2020 to 2021). Library preparation employed the immunoSEQ multiplex PCR assay. This is the immuneACCESS table as TCRdb keeps it, with only in-frame sequences that have V and J called. A part of the clones is gone; compared with another copy, unresolved V genes explain less than half, and the rest is unexplained. This sample holds around 30,000 clones; approximately 80% were observed only once. The ten largest clones take up 42% of the sample. Sequences were obtained from peripheral blood. These receptors all stem from a woman of 80 years or more with acute or convalescent COVID-19.

The chain carries TRBV11-2 and TRBJ2-5; D call uncertain. This CDR3 has 15 residues. Trimming took off 5 bases at V and 0 bases at J, with 13 bases between the two ends. CDR1 is SGHAT and CDR2 is FQNNGV in the germline V gene. The CDR3 sequence: CASSRYGEYQETQYF. The CDR3 nucleotides are TGTGCCAGCAGCCGCTACGGAGAGTACCAAGAGACCCAGTACTTC.

This clone rates as medium-sized (0.01 to 0.1%). The CDR3 here is CASSLERGLAGGLRYEQYF. The CDR3 DNA reads TGTGCCAGCAGCTTAGAAAGGGGACTAGCGGGAGGTCTTCGGTACGAGCAGTACTTC. The chain is built from TRBV11-2 and TRBJ2-7; 15 bases agree with TRBD2. This CDR3 contains 19 residues. Trimming at V came to 0 bases and at J to 4 bases, leaving 10 bases not matched to a gene. The germline gives CDR1 SGHAT, CDR2 FQNNGV.

J is TRBJ1-6 and V is TRBV27; TRBD1 might be the D (5 bases). The V end lost 3 bases, the J end lost 8 bases, and 17 bases lay between the germline ends. This CDR3 is built from 16 residues. Germline CDR1 and CDR2: MNHEY and SMNVEV (reference sequence). The CDR3 loop is CASSFSGPWVHSPLHF. The CDR3 DNA reads TGTGCCAGCAGTTTCTCAGGGCCCTGGGTTCATTCACCCCTCCACTTT.

This clone was observed once. The V and J genes are TRBV29-1 and TRBJ1-5, with a possible D match to TRBD1 (5 bases). From germline, CDR1 is SQVTM and CDR2 ANQGSEA. V lost 7 bases, J lost 0 bases, and 10 bases lay in between. The CDR3 runs to 13 residues. CDR3 coding DNA: TGCAGCGCAACCGACAGTAGCAATCAGCCCCAGCATTTT. It codes for CSATDSSNQPQHF.

This rearrangement joins TRBV6-1 to TRBJ1-2, with no clear D. V was trimmed by 3 bases and J by 4 bases, leaving 6 bases between them. The CDR3 extends over 12 amino acids. Looked up from germline, CDR1 is MNHNS and CDR2 is SASEGT. CDR3 region: CASSDGVYGYTF. The DNA of the CDR3 is TGTGCCAGCAGTGATGGAGTCTATGGCTACACCTTC.

This clone was recorded once. CDR3 sequence (DNA): TGTGCCAGCTCACCAAATCCCCGCCCGGGCACTGAAGCTTTCTTT. Protein sequence: CASSPNPRPGTEAFF. This chain links TRBV18 with TRBJ1-1; D is undetermined. In germline, CDR1 is KGHSH, CDR2 LQKENI. The CDR3 loop spans 15 amino acids. Between the trimmed V and J ends, which lost 2 bases and 4 bases, there was a span of 14 bases.